Listed below are T cell receptor beta chains from one sample, sequenced in a study of T-cell memory formation after mild COVID-19. TCRdb redid the calling of the 5' RACE reads with MiXCR, one entry per CDR3 protein. The sample gives some 300,000 distinct CDR3 sequences, approximately 19% of which show up once; roughly 21% is in the top ten. The sequenced sample was PBMCs or a T cell subset sorted from them (not recorded which). The receptors come from a man between 18 and 29 years old who had mild COVID-19 (a few samples of this study predate the infection). Cell type and time point are not known. Both conserved end residues are part of each CDR3. The order of the fields is clone size, D gene, J gene, V gene, CDR3 protein, CDR3 DNA. D genes are given only for firm matches. Clone size appears in some rows only: once, few, many, or a class for an expanded clone.

few | NA | TRBJ1-5 | TRBV6-5 | CASTRDVSQPQHF | TGTGCCAGCACCCGGGATGTGAGTCAGCCCCAGCATTTT
few | NA | TRBJ2-5 | TRBV25-1 | CASSESGRTQYF | TGTGCCAGCAGTGAATCGGGTAGGACCCAGTACTTC
NA | TRBD2 | TRBJ2-3 | TRBV29-1 | CSVGLSGDADTQYF | TGCAGCGTTGGACTTAGCGGGGACGCAGATACGCAGTATTTT
NA | NA | TRBJ2-5 | TRBV4-1 | CASSQDRASQETQYF | TGCGCCAGCAGCCAAGATCGGGCCAGCCAAGAGACCCAGTACTTC
NA | NA | TRBJ1-2 | TRBV10-1 | CASSDTTELYGYTF | TGCGCCAGCAGCGACACAACAGAACTCTATGGCTACACCTTC
NA | NA | TRBJ1-1 | TRBV19 | CASSIYAGPFGTEAFF | TGTGCCAGTAGTATTTACGCAGGGCCCTTCGGGACTGAAGCTTTCTTT
few | NA | TRBJ2-7 | TRBV18 | CASSPAKAYEQYF | TGTGCCAGCTCCCCTGCGAAGGCCTACGAGCAGTACTTC
few | NA | TRBJ2-1 | TRBV4-3 | CASSQDPPGPAGNEQFF | TGCGCCAGCAGCCAAGATCCCCCGGGCCCAGCGGGCAATGAGCAGTTCTTC
few | NA | TRBJ2-1 | TRBV1 | CTSSRNNEQFF | TGCACCAGCAGCAGAAACAATGAGCAGTTCTTC
NA | NA | TRBJ2-1 | TRBV28 | CALLASGASYNEQFF | TGTGCCCTGCTGGCGTCGGGGGCCTCCTACAATGAGCAGTTCTTC
few | NA | TRBJ2-5 | TRBV19 | CASSINPGRQETQYF | TGTGCCAGTAGTATTAATCCCGGACGACAAGAGACCCAGTACTTC
few | NA | TRBJ2-2 | TRBV5-1 | CASSEATGLNTGELFF | TGCGCCAGCAGCGAAGCGACGGGGCTGAACACCGGGGAGCTGTTTTTT
few | NA | TRBJ2-1 | TRBV7-2 | CASSSRWSGRIYEQFF | TGTGCCAGCAGCTCCCGGTGGAGCGGTCGGATTTATGAGCAGTTCTTC
NA | NA | TRBJ2-5 | TRBV4-3 | CASSQRGGETQYF | TGCGCCAGCAGTCAGAGGGGGGGAGAGACCCAGTACTTC
NA | TRBD2 | TRBJ2-3 | TRBV6-5 | CASRGLASTDTQYF | TGTGCCAGCAGAGGACTAGCGAGCACAGATACGCAGTATTTT
NA | TRBD1 | TRBJ1-4 | TRBV4-1 | CASSLAGQEGEKLFF | TGCGCCAGCAGCCTCGCGGGACAGGAGGGTGAAAAACTGTTTTTT
NA | TRBD2 | TRBJ2-2 | TRBV27 | CASSPEFGLANTGELFF | TGTGCCAGCAGCCCCGAGTTCGGACTAGCGAACACCGGGGAGCTGTTTTTT
many | NA | TRBJ1-5 | TRBV29-1 | CSVGGGNQPQHF | TGCAGCGTTGGAGGCGGTAATCAGCCCCAGCATTTT
many | NA | TRBJ1-1 | TRBV7-9 | CASSFTGVNTEAFF | TGTGCCAGCAGCTTCACAGGAGTGAACACTGAAGCTTTCTTT
NA | NA | TRBJ2-3 | TRBV5-1 | CASSPNQGTDTQYF | TGCGCCAGCAGCCCTAACCAAGGCACAGATACGCAGTATTTT
few | NA | TRBJ2-3 | TRBV4-1 | CASSQGRGLTDTQYF | TGCGCCAGCAGCCAAGGCAGGGGATTAACAGATACGCAGTATTTT
NA | TRBD1 | TRBJ2-5 | TRBV28 | CASSRTGRIETQYF | TGTGCCAGCAGCCGGACAGGGAGGATCGAGACCCAGTACTTC
NA | NA | TRBJ2-2 | TRBV7-8 | CASSLIGGTGELFF | TGTGCCAGCAGCTTAATCGGGGGAACCGGGGAGCTGTTTTTT
NA | NA | TRBJ1-6 | TRBV6-1 | CASSDRGNSPLHF | TGTGCCAGCAGTGATCGGGGTAATTCACCCCTCCACTTT
few | NA | TRBJ2-5 | TRBV12-3/TRBV12-4 | CASSSSSETQYF | TGTGCCAGCAGTAGCAGTTCCGAGACCCAGTACTTC
NA | NA | TRBJ2-1 | TRBV27 | CASKPGTVPYNEQFF | TGTGCCAGCAAGCCCGGGACGGTACCCTACAATGAGCAGTTCTTC
NA | TRBD2 | TRBJ2-1 | TRBV2 | CAPRGEDGQFF | TGTGCCCCCCGGGGGGAGGACGGACAGTTCTTC
few | NA | TRBJ2-7 | TRBV5-1 | CASSLSLLRNEQYF | TGCGCCAGCAGCCTCTCTCTGCTCCGGAACGAGCAGTACTTC
NA | NA | TRBJ2-2 | TRBV19 | CASSMLILGPGELFF | TGTGCCAGTAGTATGCTCATACTCGGTCCCGGGGAGCTGTTTTTT
few | TRBD2 | TRBJ2-2 | TRBV7-2 | CASSLDSGGDTGELFF | TGTGCCAGCAGCTTAGATTCCGGGGGGGACACCGGGGAGCTGTTTTTT
NA | TRBD1 | TRBJ2-4 | TRBV5-1 | CASSLEGQGENIQYF | TGCGCCAGCAGCTTGGAGGGACAGGGTGAAAACATTCAGTACTTC
NA | TRBD2 | TRBJ2-1 | TRBV6-5 | CASRPTSGGAREQFF | TGTGCCAGCAGGCCTACTAGCGGGGGGGCGCGAGAGCAGTTCTTC
few | NA | TRBJ2-3 | TRBV12-3/TRBV12-4 | CASTTALSSDTQYF | TGTGCCAGCACCACAGCCCTCTCATCAGATACGCAGTATTTT
many | NA | TRBJ2-7 | TRBV2 | CASSGGVSYEQYF | TGTGCCAGCAGCGGAGGGGTCTCTTACGAGCAGTACTTC
few | TRBD2 | TRBJ2-5 | TRBV7-8 | CASSPSRGGRETQYF | TGTGCCAGCTCCCCTTCGCGGGGGGGCCGAGAGACCCAGTACTTC
few | TRBD1 | TRBJ2-4 | TRBV2 | CASEEQGNIQYF | TGTGCCAGCGAGGAACAGGGGAACATTCAGTACTTC
once | NA | TRBJ2-1 | TRBV19 | CASSGEVYNEQFF | TGTGCCAGTAGTGGGGAGGTCTACAATGAGCAGTTCTTC
NA | NA | TRBJ2-7 | TRBV29-1 | CSVVDRMSSYEQYF | TGCAGCGTTGTGGATCGGATGAGCTCCTACGAGCAGTACTTC
NA | NA | TRBJ1-1 | TRBV7-2 | CASSPGVGAFF | TGTGCCAGCAGTCCTGGGGTCGGAGCTTTCTTT
few | TRBD2 | TRBJ2-3 | TRBV4-2 | CASSQASTSGLDTQYF | TGTGCCAGCAGCCAAGCCTCGACTAGCGGGTTAGATACGCAGTATTTT